A selection of T cell receptor beta chains follows, all from one sample in a study of Ad26.COV2.S vaccination and SARS-CoV-2 variants. Data came from immunoSEQ multiplex PCR; TCRdb stores just in-frame clones and leaves some out. Among roughly 330,000 clones, 90% were seen once, and the ten largest hold over 5%. This material consisted of peripheral blood, taken in a trial of Ad26.COV2.S vaccine versus placebo. All receptors derive from a person between 18 and 60 years old who received the Ad26.COV2.S COVID-19 vaccine or a placebo. Both conserved end residues are part of each CDR3.

TRBV6-6	TRBJ1-1	CASSPSGGQVNTEAFF
TRBV25-1	TRBJ1-5	CASGGTGQPQHF
TRBV7-3	TRBJ2-3	CASSLPPPAGDGTDTQYF
TRBV19	TRBJ1-2	CASSWDRGIGYGYTF
TRBV19	TRBJ2-7	CASSIWDIGEQYF
TRBV18	TRBJ1-3	CASSPLANPGNTIYF
TRBV19	TRBJ2-2	CASSISLGVTGELFF
TRBV9	TRBJ1-6	CASSFEPGPYSPLHF
TRBV4-1	TRBJ1-1	CASSAQGGQTEAFF
TRBV4-1	TRBJ2-1	CASRLQRELYNEQFF
TRBV7-2	TRBJ2-5	CASSFGQVEETQYF
TRBV11-1	TRBJ2-3	CASSRDWGDTQYF
TRBV7-9	TRBJ1-4	CASSLKGSSATNEKLFF
TRBV19	TRBJ1-6	CASSTPGAYNSPLHF
TRBV19	TRBJ2-7	CASSMGAGGEDEQYF
TRBV29-1	TRBJ1-2	CSVGQGNYGYTF
TRBV28	TRBJ1-2	CASSSPPASNYGYTF